This TCR beta chain was recorded in a study of cytomegalovirus exposure and HLA in healthy donors. Study information: Within the Caucasian-associated ancestry cluster were under 85% of the roughly 400 genotyped donors. Study outcomes and limitations: Using the classifier, cytomegalovirus status was reportedly diagnosed with high specificity and sensitivity.

A remark on this clone: Its cognate antigen is unknown.

Trimming took off 10 bases at V and 9 bases at J, with 21 bases between the two ends. The CDR3 spans 13 residues. Germline CDR1 and CDR2: MDHEN and SYDVKM. 60 Vbeta and 13 Jbeta primers were used in PCR. Clones were sequenced by immunoSEQ multiplex PCR, and TCRdb holds only the in-frame ones, with some missing. The data hold roughly 180,000 clones, with 84% observed a single time. Sample: PBMCs. This TCR was recovered from a girl aged 2-15 years in good health and CMV-seropositive. This chain uses TRBV28 with TRBJ1-2; the D gene is possibly TRBD1 (6 bases). The CDR3 nucleotides are TGTGCCACCATTTTCGTCAGGGACAAAAGCTACACCTTC. Translated: CATIFVRDKSYTF.